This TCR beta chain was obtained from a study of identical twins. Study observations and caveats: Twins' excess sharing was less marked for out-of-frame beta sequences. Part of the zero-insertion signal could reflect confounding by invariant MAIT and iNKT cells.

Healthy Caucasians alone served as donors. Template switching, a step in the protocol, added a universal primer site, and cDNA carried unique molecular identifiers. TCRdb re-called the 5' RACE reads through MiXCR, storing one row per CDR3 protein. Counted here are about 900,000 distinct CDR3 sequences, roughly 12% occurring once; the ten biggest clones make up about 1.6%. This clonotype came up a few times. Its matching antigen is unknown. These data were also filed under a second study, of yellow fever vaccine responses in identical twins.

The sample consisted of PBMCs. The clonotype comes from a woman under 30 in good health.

The CDR3 spells CSALAGDEQYF. CDR3 bases: TGCAGTGCGCTAGCGGGAGACGAGCAGTACTTC. V usage is TRBV20-1 and J usage is TRBJ2-7; 10 nucleotides align to TRBD2. J gave up 5 bases and V 6 bases, and 1 base lay outside the gene matches. This CDR3 region has 11 residues. Germline V gives CDR1 DFQATT, CDR2 SNEGSKA (reference sequence).